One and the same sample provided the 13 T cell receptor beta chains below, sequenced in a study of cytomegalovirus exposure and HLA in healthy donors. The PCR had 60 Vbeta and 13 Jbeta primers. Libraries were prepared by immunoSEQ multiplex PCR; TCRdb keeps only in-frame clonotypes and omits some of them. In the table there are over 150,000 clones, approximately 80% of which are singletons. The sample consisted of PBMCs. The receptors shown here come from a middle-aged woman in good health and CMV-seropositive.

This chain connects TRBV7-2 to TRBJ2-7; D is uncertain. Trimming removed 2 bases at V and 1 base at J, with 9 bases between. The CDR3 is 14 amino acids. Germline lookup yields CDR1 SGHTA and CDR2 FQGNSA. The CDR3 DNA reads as TGTGCCAGCAGCTTAAGAACCCAGTCCTACGAGCAGTACTTC. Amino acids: CASSLRTQSYEQYF. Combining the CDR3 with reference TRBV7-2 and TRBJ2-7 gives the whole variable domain GAGVSQSPSNKVTEKGKDVELRCDPISGHTALYWYRQSLGQGLEFLIYFQGNSAPDKSGLPSDRFSAERTGGSVSTLTIQRTQQEDSAVYLCASSLRTQSYEQYFGPGTRLTVT.

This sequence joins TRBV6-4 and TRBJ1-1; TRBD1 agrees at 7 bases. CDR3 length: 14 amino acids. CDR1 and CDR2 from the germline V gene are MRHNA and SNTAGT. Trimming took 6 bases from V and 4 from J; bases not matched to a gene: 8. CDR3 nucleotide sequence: TGTGCCAGCAGATTGACAGGGCGAAGCACTGAAGCTTTCTTT. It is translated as CASRLTGRSTEAFF.

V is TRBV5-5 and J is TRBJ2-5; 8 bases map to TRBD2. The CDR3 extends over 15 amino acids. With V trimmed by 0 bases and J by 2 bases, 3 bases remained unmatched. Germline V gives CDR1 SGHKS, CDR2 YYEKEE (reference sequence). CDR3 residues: CASSLVASGQETQYF. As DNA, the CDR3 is TGTGCCAGCAGCTTGGTGGCTAGCGGGCAAGAGACCCAGTACTTC.

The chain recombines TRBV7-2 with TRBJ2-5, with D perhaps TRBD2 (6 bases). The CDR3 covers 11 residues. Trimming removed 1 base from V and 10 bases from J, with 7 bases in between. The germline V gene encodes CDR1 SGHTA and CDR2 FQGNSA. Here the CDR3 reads CASSLGRGQYF. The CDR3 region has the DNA TGTGCCAGCAGCTTAGGGAGGGGCCAGTACTTC.

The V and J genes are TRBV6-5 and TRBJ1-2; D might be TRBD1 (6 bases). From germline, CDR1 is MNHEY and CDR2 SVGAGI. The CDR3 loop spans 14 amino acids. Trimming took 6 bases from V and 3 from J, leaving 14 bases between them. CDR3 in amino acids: CASRKGQGHYGYTF. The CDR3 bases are TGTGCCAGCAGAAAAGGGCAGGGGCACTATGGCTACACCTTC.

CDR3 bases: TGCAGCGTTGCCCGTACAGGGGGCACTGAAGCTTTCTTT. Amino acids: CSVARTGGTEAFF. This rearrangement joins TRBV29-1 to TRBJ1-1; 8 bases fit TRBD1. The V gene end was trimmed by 4 bases and the J gene end by 4 bases; junction bases not matched to a gene: 5. The CDR3 runs 13 residues. The germline gives CDR1 SQVTM, CDR2 ANQGSEA.

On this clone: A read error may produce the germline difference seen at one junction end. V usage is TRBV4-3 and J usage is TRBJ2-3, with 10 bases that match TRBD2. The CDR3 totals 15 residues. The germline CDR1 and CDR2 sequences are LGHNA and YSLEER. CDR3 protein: CASSQGLAGADMQYF. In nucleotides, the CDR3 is TGCGCCAGCAGCCAAGGGCTAGCGGGAGCAGATATGCAGTATTTT.

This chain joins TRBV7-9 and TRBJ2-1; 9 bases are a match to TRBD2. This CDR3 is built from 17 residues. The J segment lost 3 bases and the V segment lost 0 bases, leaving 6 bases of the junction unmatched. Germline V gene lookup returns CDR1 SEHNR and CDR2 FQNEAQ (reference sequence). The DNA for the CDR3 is TGTGCCAGCAGCTTAGCGACATTAGCGGGAGTCTACAATGAGCAGTTCTTC. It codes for CASSLATLAGVYNEQFF.

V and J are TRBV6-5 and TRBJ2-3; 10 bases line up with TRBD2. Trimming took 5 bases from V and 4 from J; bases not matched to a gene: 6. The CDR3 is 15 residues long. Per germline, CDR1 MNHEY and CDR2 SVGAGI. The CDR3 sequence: CASSPTSGPADTQYF. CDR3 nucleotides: TGTGCCAGCAGTCCGACTAGCGGGCCCGCAGATACGCAGTATTTT.

CDR3 sequence: CASSSSGHDYGYTF. The CDR3 region has the DNA TGTGCCAGCAGCTCTTCGGGACACGACTATGGCTACACCTTC. The chain recombines TRBV7-9 with TRBJ1-2; tentative D call: TRBD1 (6 bases). CDR1 SEHNR and CDR2 FQNEAQ come from the germline V gene (reference sequence). This CDR3 has 14 residues. The V gene lost 4 bases and the J gene lost 3 bases, with 12 bases spanning the gap.

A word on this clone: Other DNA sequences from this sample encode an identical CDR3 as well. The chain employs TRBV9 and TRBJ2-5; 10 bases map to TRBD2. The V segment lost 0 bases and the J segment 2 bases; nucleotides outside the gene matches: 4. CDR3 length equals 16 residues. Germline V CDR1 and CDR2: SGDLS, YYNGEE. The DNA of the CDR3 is TGTGCCAGCAGCGTAGGGAGCGGGAGGGCACAAGAGACCCAGTACTTC. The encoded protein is CASSVGSGRAQETQYF.

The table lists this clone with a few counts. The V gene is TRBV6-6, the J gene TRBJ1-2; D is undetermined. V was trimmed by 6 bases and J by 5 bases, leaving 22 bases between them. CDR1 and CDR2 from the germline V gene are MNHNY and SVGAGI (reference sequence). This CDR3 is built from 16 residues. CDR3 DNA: TGTGCCAGCAGCCTTTCAACAGCAAAAAGTACATATGGCTACACCTTC. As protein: CASSLSTAKSTYGYTF.

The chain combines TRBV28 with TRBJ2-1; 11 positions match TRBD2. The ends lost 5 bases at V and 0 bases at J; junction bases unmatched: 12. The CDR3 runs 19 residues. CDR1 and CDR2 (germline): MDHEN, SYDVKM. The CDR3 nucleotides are TGTGCCAGCAGTCCCGCCGGACTAGCGGGCCCGAGCTCCTACAATGAGCAGTTCTTC. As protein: CASSPAGLAGPSSYNEQFF.